These 15 T cell receptor beta chains share one sample of origin, sequenced in a study of spatial heterogeneity in lung cancer. TCRdb analysed the 5' RACE reads with MiXCR anew, one entry per CDR3 protein. The sample consists of about 85,000 distinct CDR3 sequences, more than 15% of them appearing once. Time point reported: sample taken at primary tumor resection. In each case, whole RNA from tumor, nontumor lung or frozen PBMC was sequenced unsorted. The input for sequencing was PBMCs, taken at surgery. The receptors come from a male donor with early-stage non-small cell lung cancer.

This clonotype appeared a few times. This CDR3 is CASSLNTGENTEAFF. CDR3 bases: TGTGCCAGCAGCTTAAACACGGGGGAGAACACTGAAGCTTTCTTT. V usage is TRBV7-6 and J usage is TRBJ1-1, with D possibly matching TRBD1 (5 bases). The CDR3 totals 15 residues. Trimming removed 2 bases at V and 1 base at J, with 11 bases between. CDR1 SGHVS and CDR2 FNYEAQ come from the germline V gene.

The chain employs TRBV5-5 and TRBJ1-6; no definite D call. V was pared by 2 bases and J by 8 bases, with 8 bases between. The germline V gene encodes CDR1 SGHKS and CDR2 YYEKEE (reference sequence). CDR3 size: 13 residues. The CDR3 DNA sequence: TGTGCCAGCAGCTTCAGGAGGGATTCACCCCTCCACTTT. The encoded protein is CASSFRRDSPLHF.

The gene calls are TRBV7-9 and TRBJ2-7; no clear D gene. Trimming took off 1 base at V and 2 bases at J, with 9 bases between the two ends. The length of the CDR3 is 14 residues. Germline values: CDR1 SEHNR, CDR2 FQNEAQ (reference sequence). CDR3 protein: CASSLDNRPYEQYF. Written as DNA, the CDR3 is TGTGCCAGCAGCTTAGACAACAGACCCTACGAGCAGTACTTC.

The chain combines TRBV7-2 with TRBJ2-7, with unresolved D. The CDR3 runs to 14 residues. V was clipped by 1 base and J by 1 base, with 8 bases between them. Germline V gene sequence: CDR1 SGHTA, CDR2 FQGNSA. The CDR3 DNA reads TGTGCCAGCAGCTTAGTACCCCATTCCTACGAGCAGTACTTC. Protein product: CASSLVPHSYEQYF.

The chain employs TRBV6-5 and TRBJ1-2; a weak D match, TRBD1 (5 bases). The germline gives CDR1 MNHEY, CDR2 SVGAGI. The V end was cut by 5 bases, the J end by 3 bases, with 10 bases between. The CDR3 consists of 13 residues. CDR3 region: CASSPGADYGYTF. As DNA, the CDR3 is TGTGCCAGCAGTCCCGGGGCAGACTATGGCTACACCTTC.

This clonotype showed up just a few times. CDR3 protein: CSARDRRGEQYF. The CDR3 DNA follows: TGCAGTGCTAGAGATCGGAGGGGCGAGCAGTACTTC. This chain links TRBV20-1 with TRBJ2-7, with a weak D call TRBD2 (6 bases). Germline V lookup: CDR1 DFQATT, CDR2 SNEGSKA (reference sequence). The CDR3 contains 12 residues. V lost 0 bases and J 6 bases, leaving 9 bases between the germline ends.

The chain has TRBV5-1 and TRBJ2-7; 10 bases are a match to TRBD1. This CDR3 comprises 17 residues. Germline V gene lookup returns CDR1 SGHRS and CDR2 YFSETQ. Trimming took 3 bases from V and 6 from J; bases not matched to a gene: 15. CDR3: CASSSRAGTGVSGEQYF. For the CDR3, the DNA is TGCGCCAGCAGCTCGCGAGCCGGGACAGGGGTGTCGGGCGAGCAGTACTTC. Full variable domain (outside the CDR3, taken from reference TRBV5-1 and TRBJ2-7): KAGVTQTPRYLIKTRGQQVTLSCSPISGHRSVSWYQQTPGQGLQFLFEYFSETQRNKGNFPGRFSGRQFSNSRSEMNVSTLELGDSALYLCASSSRAGTGVSGEQYFGPGTRLTVT.

This chain links TRBV18 with TRBJ2-1, with TRBD2 matching 15 bases. After removal of 0 bases from V and 2 bases from J, the junction contained 2 bases not matched to a gene. The CDR3 runs 18 residues. The germline CDR1 and CDR2 sequences are KGHSH and LQKENI. The CDR3 loop is CASSPPGLAGGPYNEQFF. CDR3 nucleotides: TGTGCCAGCTCACCACCAGGACTAGCGGGAGGGCCCTACAATGAGCAGTTCTTC.

This clonotype was counted ten times or more. V is TRBV12-3 or TRBV12-4 and J is TRBJ1-5; D remains unclear. This CDR3 has 13 residues. Trimming cost V 4 bases and J 3 bases, with 7 bases left between them. For the CDR3, the DNA is TGTGCCAGCAGTTCTCAGAACAATCAGCCCCAGCATTTT. Amino acid sequence: CASSSQNNQPQHF.

This clonotype appeared many times. The V gene is TRBV7-6, the J gene TRBJ2-1; TRBD1 is a possible D gene (5 bases). The germline V gene has CDR1 SGHVS and CDR2 FNYEAQ. The ends were cut back, 5 bases at V and 4 bases at J, with 21 bases in the middle. The CDR3 spans 17 residues. The CDR3 reads CASSVGAGSEKYNEQFF. The CDR3 nucleotides are TGTGCCAGCAGCGTAGGGGCCGGGTCAGAAAAATACAATGAGCAGTTCTTC.

This clonotype was detected a few times. The chain has TRBV3-1 and TRBJ2-1; TRBD1 is a possible D gene (6 bases). The V and J ends lost 7 bases and 5 bases respectively, with 15 bases between them. Germline V gene lookup returns CDR1 LGHDT and CDR2 YNNKEL (reference sequence). The CDR3 consists of 14 residues. CDR3 DNA: TGTGCCAGCACTCGCCAGGGGCCCCACAATGAGCAGTTCTTC. Translated: CASTRQGPHNEQFF.

This clonotype has more than one count but fewer than ten. The chain uses TRBV6-4 and TRBJ2-1; D remains ambiguous. From germline, CDR1 is MRHNA and CDR2 SNTAGT. The CDR3 is made up of 13 amino acids. The V end lost 6 bases, the J end lost 5 bases, and 11 bases lay between the germline ends. The CDR3 sequence is CASSAEGDNEQFF. CDR3 DNA: TGTGCCAGCAGCGCTGAAGGAGACAATGAGCAGTTCTTC.

Only a few counts were recorded for this clonotype. V gene TRBV7-2 combines with J gene TRBJ1-2; 7 bases line up with TRBD1. This CDR3 contains 15 residues. Germline V gene lookup returns CDR1 SGHTA and CDR2 FQGNSA. Trimming at V came to 5 bases and at J to 3 bases, leaving 9 bases not matched to a gene. CDR3 bases: TGTGCCAGCAGCACCGGGACAGCGGCAGACTATGGCTACACCTTC. It yields the protein CASSTGTAADYGYTF.

V usage is TRBV7-9 and J usage is TRBJ2-4; 11 bases are shared with TRBD2. Germline V gene lookup returns CDR1 SEHNR and CDR2 FQNEAQ (reference sequence). V shed 6 bases and J 0 bases; nucleotides not matched to a gene: 16. CDR3 length: 20 amino acids. Written as DNA, the CDR3 is TGTGCCAGCAGTCGAGGGTCCCCGGGACTAGCGGAACCAGCCAAAAACATTCAGTACTTC. Its protein product is CASSRGSPGLAEPAKNIQYF.

This clonotype was seen repeatedly, ten times or more. V usage is TRBV27 and J usage is TRBJ2-1, with D uncertain. The CDR3 sequence is 14 residues long. Trimming cost V 2 bases and J 5 bases, with 10 bases left between them. The V gene's germline CDR1 is MNHEY and CDR2 SMNVEV (reference sequence). The CDR3 sequence is CASSLGGLHNEQFF. The CDR3 DNA follows: TGTGCCAGCAGTTTAGGTGGCCTACACAATGAGCAGTTCTTC.